The clone carrying this T cell receptor beta chain was detected many times. Its target is not known. The CDR3 is 15 residues long. Between the trimmed V and J ends, which lost 7 bases and 0 bases, there was a span of 15 bases. Germline V CDR1 and CDR2: MDHEN, SYDVKM. The record originates from a study of regulatory T cells in long-lasting Graves disease. Study-wide context: The antithyroid drugs taken by newly diagnosed Graves' patients had been used for under 3 months. Broader study findings: Small numbers of samples may have cut accuracy. TCR diversity was lower in persistent Graves' patients than in newly diagnosed ones. Persistent disease favored TRBV28, TRBJ1-2 and TRBJ2-5.

Described time point: newly diagnosed GD, antithyroid drugs for less than 3 months. The TCR library was made from RNA that had been extracted from PBMCs in TRIzol. HTBI primers from iRepertoire and Arm-PCR of CDR3 regions yielded the TCR beta libraries. MiXCR, applied by TCRdb to the multiplex PCR reads, yields one record per CDR3 protein. The sample holds under 800,000 distinct CDR3 sequences, approximately 15% seen once. This sample also belongs to another study, concerning T cells in Graves' hyperthyroidism and ophthalmopathy.

The sample consisted of peripheral blood mononuclear cells (PBMCs), taken at new diagnosis, from a patient treated with antithyroid drugs. The rearrangement links TRBV28 to TRBJ1-2; TRBD1 is a possible D gene (6 bases). The clonotype originates from a woman younger than 45 with Graves disease. CDR3 bases: TGTGCCAGCAACCTCCAGGGGAGCACTAACTATGGCTACACCTTC. Residues: CASNLQGSTNYGYTF.